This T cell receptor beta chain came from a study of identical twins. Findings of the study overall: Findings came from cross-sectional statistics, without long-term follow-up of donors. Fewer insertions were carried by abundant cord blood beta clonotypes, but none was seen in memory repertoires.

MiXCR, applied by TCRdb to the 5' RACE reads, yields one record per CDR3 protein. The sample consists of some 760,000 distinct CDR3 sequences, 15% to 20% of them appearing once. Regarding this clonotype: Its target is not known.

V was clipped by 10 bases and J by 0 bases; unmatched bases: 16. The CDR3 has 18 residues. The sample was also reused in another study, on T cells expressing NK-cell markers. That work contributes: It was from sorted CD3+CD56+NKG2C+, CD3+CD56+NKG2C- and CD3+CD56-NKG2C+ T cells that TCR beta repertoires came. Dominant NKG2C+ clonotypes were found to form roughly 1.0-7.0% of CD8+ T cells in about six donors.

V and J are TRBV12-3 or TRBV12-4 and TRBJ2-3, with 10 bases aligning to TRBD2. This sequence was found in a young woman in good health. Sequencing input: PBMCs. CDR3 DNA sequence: TGTGCCATCAGCCTGTCCATAACTAGCGGGGCGAGCACAGATACGCAGTATTTT. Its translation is CAISLSITSGASTDTQYF.